This T cell receptor (beta chain) was captured in a study of blood T cell repertoires in COVID-19. Looking at the study overall: The analysed material was cDNA or gDNA that came from T cells, B-cell-depleted T cells, or PBMCs.

Per the study methods: Reference gene primers were amplified, and this amplification served to estimate nucleated cell counts. Assay: immunoSEQ multiplex PCR; the TCRdb copy retains only in-frame clones and omits some. Clonal size and the V and J genes are those of that table, whereas D and trimming came from the DNA. The table includes approximately 240,000 clones, 87% detected once. V lost 1 base to trimming and J lost 4 bases, with 8 bases between them. Germline CDR1 MNHEY, CDR2 SMNVEV (reference sequence). This CDR3 is 14 amino acids long. A single count supports this clone. Other DNA sequences of this sample code for an identical CDR3.

This sequence joins TRBV27 and TRBJ1-5; a weak D match, TRBD1 (5 bases). The source of this sequence is a woman aged 25 to 39 with acute COVID-19. Sequencing was done on a sample of PBMCs or T cells enriched from blood (not recorded which). Here the CDR3 reads CASSLLGGNQPQHF. CDR3 DNA: TGTGCCAGCAGTTTATTGGGGGGGAATCAGCCCCAGCATTTT.